These 32 T cell receptor beta chains were all obtained from the same sample, sequenced in a study of blood T cell repertoires in COVID-19. The protocol was immunoSEQ multiplex PCR, while the TCRdb copy is restricted to in-frame clones and leaves out a portion. The sample has fewer than 80,000 clones; more than 90% are singletons. Sequenced input: peripheral blood. These receptors originate from a woman older than 75 with active or convalescent COVID-19.

The chain recombines TRBV28 with TRBJ1-1; a weak D match, TRBD1 (6 bases). This CDR3 is built from 15 residues. V was cut by 2 bases and J by 0 bases, with 10 bases left in between. CDR1 and CDR2 (germline): MDHEN, SYDVKM. The CDR3, as DNA: TGTGCCAGCAGTTTAAGGGGGACGGTGAACACTGAAGCTTTCTTT. This translates into CASSLRGTVNTEAFF.

The chain is built from TRBV10-3 and TRBJ1-4; D possibly corresponds to TRBD1 (5 bases). The CDR3 is 13 amino acids. V was clipped by 4 bases and J by 8 bases, with 11 bases between them. Germline V gene sequence: CDR1 ENHRY, CDR2 SYGVKD. This CDR3 is CAISGVKGEKLFF. The DNA for the CDR3 is TGTGCCATCAGTGGGGTAAAGGGGGAAAAACTGTTTTTT.

The V call is TRBV19, the J call TRBJ1-1; possible D gene TRBD1, 6 bases. The V and J ends lost 4 bases and 2 bases respectively, with 11 bases between them. The CDR3 is 14 residues long. Germline loops: CDR1 LNHDA, CDR2 SQIVND (reference sequence). CDR3 residues: CASSTGTHNTEAFF. The CDR3 nucleotides are TGTGCCAGTAGTACAGGGACACACAACACTGAAGCTTTCTTT.

The chain has TRBV7-8 and TRBJ1-2; TRBD1 is a possible D gene (5 bases). Germline V gives CDR1 SGHVS, CDR2 FQNEAQ. The CDR3 totals 15 residues. V gave up 0 bases and J gave up 3 bases, with 11 bases separating them. The CDR3 DNA reads as TGTGCCAGCAGCTTAGCGGCCGGCAGGGACTATGGCTACACCTTC. Protein sequence: CASSLAAGRDYGYTF.

The chain carries TRBV7-2 and TRBJ2-1, with TRBD2 identical over 8 bases. The J segment lost 3 bases and the V segment lost 6 bases, leaving 4 bases of the junction unmatched. Germline CDR1 SGHTA, CDR2 FQGNSA. The CDR3 sequence is 14 residues long. The CDR3 DNA is TGTGCCAGCAGTGCGGGGGGAGGCTACAATGAGCAGTTCTTC. It yields the protein CASSAGGGYNEQFF.

The CDR3 protein is CASSGTGGEYEQYF. The CDR3 coding sequence is TGCGCCAGCAGCGGGACAGGGGGCGAGTACGAGCAGTACTTC. The genes are TRBV5-1 and TRBJ2-7; TRBD1 agrees at 12 bases. V lost 4 bases, J lost 4 bases, and 3 bases stayed unmatched. Germline lookup yields CDR1 SGHRS and CDR2 YFSETQ. This CDR3 spans 14 amino acids.

The rearrangement joins TRBV27 to TRBJ1-2; perhaps TRBD1 as D (5 bases). Germline lookup yields CDR1 MNHEY and CDR2 SMNVEV (reference sequence). This CDR3 contains 15 residues. With 5 bases removed from V and 4 bases from J, the gap between germline ends came to 17 bases. The CDR3 protein is CASSPRQMSIYGYTF. CDR3 in DNA: TGTGCCAGCAGTCCTCGACAGATGTCGATCTATGGCTACACCTTC.

This clone is a singleton in its sample. The rearrangement links TRBV5-4 to TRBJ1-2; maybe TRBD1 (5 bases). The CDR3 sequence is 13 residues long. The V end lost 0 bases, the J end lost 8 bases, and 11 bases lay between the germline ends. The germline gives CDR1 SGHNT, CDR2 YYREEE (reference sequence). This CDR3 reads CASSLDGAGGYTF. CDR3 nucleotide sequence: TGTGCCAGCAGCTTGGATGGGGCCGGGGGCTACACCTTC.

The chain is built from TRBV5-1 and TRBJ2-3, with 11 bases aligning to TRBD2. Per the germline V gene, CDR1 is SGHRS and CDR2 is YFSETQ. The V gene end was trimmed by 3 bases and the J gene end by 6 bases; junction bases not matched to a gene: 0. The CDR3 consists of 13 residues. The CDR3 loop is CASSWTSGDTQYF. DNA of the CDR3: TGCGCCAGCAGCTGGACTAGCGGGGATACGCAGTATTTT.

This chain connects TRBV19 to TRBJ2-5; 11 bases line up with TRBD1. The junction had 5 bases not matched to a gene; V was cut back by 3 bases and J by 5 bases. This CDR3 contains 15 residues. Germline V CDR1 and CDR2: LNHDA, SQIVND (reference sequence). The CDR3 spells CASSMWDRGRETQYF. The CDR3 DNA reads TGTGCCAGTAGTATGTGGGACAGGGGGAGGGAGACCCAGTACTTC. Full variable domain (outside the CDR3, taken from reference TRBV19 and TRBJ2-5): DGGITQSPKYLFRKEGQNVTLSCEQNLNHDAMYWYRQDPGQGLRLIYYSQIVNDFQKGDIAEGYSVSREKKESFPLTVTSAQKNPTAFYLCASSMWDRGRETQYFGPGTRLLVL.

This chain joins TRBV6-1 and TRBJ2-7, with a possible D match to TRBD1 (6 bases). This CDR3 spans 12 amino acids. Trimming took 5 bases from V and 4 from J, leaving 9 bases between them. CDR1 and CDR2 from the germline V gene are MNHNS and SASEGT. CDR3 in amino acids: CASSSQGYEQYF. The CDR3 nucleotides are TGTGCCAGCAGTTCCCAGGGGTACGAGCAGTACTTC.

The J gene is TRBJ1-2, the V gene TRBV3-1 (or the pseudogene TRBV3-2); no reliable D call. V lost 3 bases to trimming and J lost 4 bases, with 6 bases between them. Germline V gives CDR1 LGHDT, CDR2 YNNKEL (reference sequence). CDR3 length: 12 residues. The CDR3: CASSHLGYGYTF. The CDR3 nucleotides read TGTGCCAGCAGCCACCTAGGCTATGGCTACACCTTC.

The rearrangement joins TRBV11-1 to TRBJ1-6; a possible D gene is TRBD1 (5 bases). The germline gives CDR1 SGHAT, CDR2 FQDESV (reference sequence). The CDR3 extends over 16 amino acids. Between the trimmed V and J ends, which lost 0 bases and 9 bases, there was a span of 15 bases. The CDR3: CASSLALPGWTSPLHF. CDR3 DNA: TGTGCCAGCAGCTTAGCGCTTCCAGGGTGGACTTCACCCCTCCACTTT.

The chain couples TRBV10-3 to TRBJ2-3, with TRBD1 as a possible D gene (5 bases). CDR3 length equals 14 residues. Trimming pared 2 bases from V and 4 bases from J, leaving 10 bases between. From germline, CDR1 is ENHRY and CDR2 SYGVKD. The DNA of the CDR3 is TGTGCCATCAGTGAGATGGGGCCTTCAGATACGCAGTATTTT. Translation gives CAISEMGPSDTQYF.

CDR3 residues: CASTPQVGNTEAFF. The CDR3 bases are TGTGCCAGCACCCCCCAGGTGGGGAACACTGAAGCTTTCTTT. The rearrangement joins TRBV9 to TRBJ1-1; D is unclear. CDR1 and CDR2 from the germline V gene are SGDLS and YYNGEE. The CDR3 has 14 amino acids. Trimming took 6 bases from V and 1 from J, leaving 13 bases between them.

This chain uses TRBV24-1 with TRBJ1-2; the match to TRBD1 covers 11 bases. Trimming removed 4 bases from V and 6 bases from J; junction bases left unmatched: 6. Germline CDR1 KGHDR, CDR2 SFDVKD. This CDR3 comprises 15 residues. The DNA for the CDR3 is TGTGCCACCAGTGAGTCCGGGACAGGGGGTAATGGCTACACCTTC. Its translation is CATSESGTGGNGYTF.

The chain carries TRBV27 and TRBJ2-2; TRBD2 might be the D (6 bases). The CDR3 is made up of 16 amino acids. Germline lookup yields CDR1 MNHEY and CDR2 SMNVEV (reference sequence). The V and J ends lost 3 bases and 6 bases respectively, with 17 bases between them. The CDR3 bases are TGTGCCAGCAGTTTGGCGGGGCAAAGGAGAGCCGGGGAGCTGTTTTTT. The encoded protein is CASSLAGQRRAGELFF.

Comments on this clone: The junction departs from the called germline gene at one end, perhaps through a read error. The genes are TRBV28 and TRBJ1-3, with 11 positions matching TRBD1. Germline V lookup: CDR1 MDHEN, CDR2 SYDVKM. This CDR3 is 15 amino acids long. The DNA for the CDR3 is TGTGCCAGCAGTTCGACCGGGACAGGGGGAAGCACCATATATTTT. Its protein product is CASSSTGTGGSTIYF.

This clone was recorded only once. V is TRBV6-5 and J is TRBJ2-3, with no clear D. This CDR3 has 13 amino acids. The germline gives CDR1 MNHEY, CDR2 SVGAGI. The V gene lost 7 bases and the J gene lost 0 bases, with 8 bases spanning the gap. This CDR3 is CASKHSSTDTQYF. The CDR3 coding sequence is TGTGCCAGCAAGCACTCTAGCACAGATACGCAGTATTTT.

The genes are TRBV2 and TRBJ2-7, with 10 bases identical to TRBD1. V dropped 1 base and J dropped 4; count of bases not matched to a gene: 7. Germline assignment: CDR1 SNHLY and CDR2 FYNNEI. The CDR3 contains 16 residues. For the CDR3, the DNA is TGTGCCAGCAGTGAAGATGGGACAGGGGTTCCATACGAGCAGTACTTC. Protein sequence: CASSEDGTGVPYEQYF.

The chain is built from TRBV5-1 and TRBJ2-3, with unresolved D. Germline V gene sequence: CDR1 SGHRS, CDR2 YFSETQ. Trimming pared 0 bases from V and 0 bases from J, leaving 11 bases between. The CDR3 length is 16 residues. The CDR3 loop reads CASSLDGEPSTDTQYF. The DNA of the CDR3 is TGCGCCAGCAGCTTGGATGGAGAACCTAGCACAGATACGCAGTATTTT.

The chain uses TRBV10-3 and TRBJ2-7; D gene uncertain. From germline, CDR1 is ENHRY and CDR2 SYGVKD. Trimming removed 7 bases at V and 3 bases at J, with 10 bases between. This CDR3 comprises 12 residues. The CDR3 DNA follows: TGTGCCATCATGAGTGACAACTACGAGCAGTACTTC. It is translated as CAIMSDNYEQYF.

The chain uses TRBV14 and TRBJ1-2; the match to TRBD1 covers 9 bases. Germline loops: CDR1 SGHDN, CDR2 FVKESK. Losses at the gene ends were 1 base for V and 7 bases for J; bases not matched to a gene: 7. The CDR3 covers 15 residues. In DNA form, the CDR3 reads TGTGCCAGCAGCCAAGCCGGGACAGGGAAGGGTGGCTACACCTTC. Translated: CASSQAGTGKGGYTF.

Notes on this clone: This same CDR3 is encoded by further DNA sequences in the sample. This chain uses TRBV9 with TRBJ1-1; unclear D gene. CDR1 is SGDLS, CDR2 YYNGEE, per germline. The CDR3 loop spans 13 amino acids. V was shortened by 2 bases and J by 2 bases, with 7 bases between the two germline ends. The CDR3 reads CASSVGSNTEAFF. DNA of the CDR3: TGTGCCAGCAGCGTGGGGAGCAACACTGAAGCTTTCTTT.

CDR3 sequence: CASSLAQAVSGNTIYF. The CDR3 nucleotides are TGTGCCAGCAGCTTGGCCCAGGCAGTCTCTGGAAACACCATATATTTT. The rearrangement joins TRBV5-5 to TRBJ1-3; D is unclear. Germline V gene data show CDR1 as SGHKS and CDR2 as YYEKEE (reference sequence). The CDR3 spans 16 residues. Trimming took off 0 bases at V and 0 bases at J, with 10 bases between the two ends.

The chain recombines TRBV7-2 with TRBJ2-3; TRBD2 matches 12 bases. Germline loops: CDR1 SGHTA, CDR2 FQGNSA. The V segment lost 2 bases and the J segment 2 bases; nucleotides outside the gene matches: 5. This CDR3 comprises 17 residues. The CDR3 sequence: CASSLTRLAGATDTQYF. The DNA for the CDR3 is TGTGCCAGCAGCTTAACCCGACTAGCGGGGGCCACAGATACGCAGTATTTT.

The gene calls are TRBV5-1 and TRBJ1-4; D is unresolved. The CDR3 has 16 residues. Trimming removed 0 bases from V and 5 bases from J, with 14 bases in between. Germline V gene lookup returns CDR1 SGHRS and CDR2 YFSETQ. The CDR3 DNA reads as TGCGCCAGCAGCTTGGTGGGCGCGGGGAGAAATGAAAAACTGTTTTTT. This gives the protein CASSLVGAGRNEKLFF.

V gene TRBV2 combines with J gene TRBJ1-2, with 8 bases that match TRBD1. Germline assignment: CDR1 SNHLY and CDR2 FYNNEI. The CDR3 has 13 amino acids. The trim removed 7 bases at V and 4 bases at J, leaving 5 bases unmatched. CDR3 DNA sequence: TGTGCCAGCAATCGAGGACAGGGCTATGGCTACACCTTC. As protein: CASNRGQGYGYTF.

This sequence joins TRBV27 and TRBJ1-1; TRBD1 agrees at 8 bases. From germline, CDR1 is MNHEY and CDR2 SMNVEV (reference sequence). This CDR3 is built from 18 residues. V lost 5 bases to trimming and J lost 0 bases; unmatched junction nucleotides: 14. Written as DNA, the CDR3 is TGTGCCAGCAGTCCCCCTGGACAGGGAGCCCGATTGAACACTGAAGCTTTCTTT. Its protein is CASSPPGQGARLNTEAFF.

The genes are TRBV5-4 and TRBJ1-2; the D gene is possibly TRBD1 (6 bases). From germline, CDR1 is SGHNT and CDR2 YYREEE (reference sequence). V was clipped by 4 bases and J by 1 base, with 11 bases between them. The length of the CDR3 is 14 residues. The CDR3 DNA follows: TGTGCCAGCAGCACAGGGACGGATAACTATGGCTACACCTTC. Translating it yields CASSTGTDNYGYTF.

This clone came up once. The chain recombines TRBV28 with TRBJ1-5, with a possible D match to TRBD1 (5 bases). CDR1 is MDHEN, CDR2 SYDVKM, per germline. Deletions cut 8 bases from V and 5 bases from J, with 22 bases between. This CDR3 has 16 residues. As DNA, the CDR3 is TGTGCCAGCGCCATTGGCGGGGCGCTAAAGGATCAGCCCCAGCATTTT. Protein: CASAIGGALKDQPQHF. The complete variable domain, with remaining parts taken from reference TRBV28 and TRBJ1-5, reads DVKVTQSSRYLVKRTGEKVFLECVQDMDHENMFWYRQDPGLGLRLIYFSYDVKMKEKGDIPEGYSVSREKKERFSLILESASTNQTSMYLCASAIGGALKDQPQHFGDGTRLSIL.

V gene TRBV10-2 combines with J gene TRBJ1-1; perhaps TRBD1 as D (6 bases). CDR1 is WSHSY, CDR2 SAAADI, per germline. Trimming removed 7 bases at V and 1 base at J, with 13 bases between. The CDR3 covers 14 residues. CDR3 nucleotides: TGCGCCAGCACCACACAGGGTGCGAACACTGAAGCTTTCTTT. Translated: CASTTQGANTEAFF.